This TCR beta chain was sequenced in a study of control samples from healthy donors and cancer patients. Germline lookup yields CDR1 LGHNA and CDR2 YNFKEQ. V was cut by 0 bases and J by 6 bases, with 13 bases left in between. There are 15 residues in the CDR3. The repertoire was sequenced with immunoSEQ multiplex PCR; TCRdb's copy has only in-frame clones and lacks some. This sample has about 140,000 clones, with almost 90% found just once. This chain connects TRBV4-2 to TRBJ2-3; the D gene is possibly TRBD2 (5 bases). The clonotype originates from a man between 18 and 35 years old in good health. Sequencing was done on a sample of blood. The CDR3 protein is CASSQDLASFDTQYF. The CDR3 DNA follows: TGTGCCAGCAGCCAAGATCTAGCTTCCTTCGATACGCAGTATTTT.